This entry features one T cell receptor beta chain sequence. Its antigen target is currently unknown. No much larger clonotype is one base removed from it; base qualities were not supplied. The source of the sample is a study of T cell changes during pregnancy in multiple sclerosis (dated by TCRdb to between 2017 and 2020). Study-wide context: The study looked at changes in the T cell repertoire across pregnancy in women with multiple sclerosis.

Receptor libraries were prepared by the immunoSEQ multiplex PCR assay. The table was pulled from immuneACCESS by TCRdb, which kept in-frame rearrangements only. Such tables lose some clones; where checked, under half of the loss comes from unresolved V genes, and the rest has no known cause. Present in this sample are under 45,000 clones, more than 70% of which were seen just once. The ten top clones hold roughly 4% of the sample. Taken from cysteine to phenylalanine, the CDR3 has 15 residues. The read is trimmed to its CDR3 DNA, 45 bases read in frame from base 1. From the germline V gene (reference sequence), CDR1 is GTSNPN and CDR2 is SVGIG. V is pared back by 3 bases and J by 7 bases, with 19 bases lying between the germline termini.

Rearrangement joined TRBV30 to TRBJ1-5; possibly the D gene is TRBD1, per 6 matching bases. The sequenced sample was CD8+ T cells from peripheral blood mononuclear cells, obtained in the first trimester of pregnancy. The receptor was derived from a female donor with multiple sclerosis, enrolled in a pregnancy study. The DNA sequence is TGTGCCTGGAGCGGCCCTACAGGGAGGGGACAGCCCCAGCATTTT. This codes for CAWSGPTGRGQPQHF.